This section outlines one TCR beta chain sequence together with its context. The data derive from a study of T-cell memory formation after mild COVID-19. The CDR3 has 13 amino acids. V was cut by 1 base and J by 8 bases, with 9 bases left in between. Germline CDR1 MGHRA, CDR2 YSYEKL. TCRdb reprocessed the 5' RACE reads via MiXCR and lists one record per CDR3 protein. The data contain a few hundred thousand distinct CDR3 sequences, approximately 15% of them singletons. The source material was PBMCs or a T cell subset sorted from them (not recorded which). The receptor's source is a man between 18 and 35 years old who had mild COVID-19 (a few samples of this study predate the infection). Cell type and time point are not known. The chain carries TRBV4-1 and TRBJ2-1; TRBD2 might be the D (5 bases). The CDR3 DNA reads TGCGCCAGCAGCCAAGGGGCCGGGGATGAGCAGTTCTTC. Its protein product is CASSQGAGDEQFF.